This T cell receptor beta chain emerged from a study of blood T cell repertoires in COVID-19. Whole-study context: From the United States, Italy and Spain came samples of acute and convalescent COVID-19. T cells, B-cell-depleted T cells, or PBMCs provided the cDNA or gDNA that served as material.

Study processing details: Reference gene primer amplification gave estimated nucleated cell counts. Produced via immunoSEQ multiplex PCR; TCRdb's table is partial and in-frame only. That table supplies the V and J calls and clone size; D and trimming were determined from the DNA. Found here are more than 45,000 clones, roughly nine tenths of them singletons; the top ten hold about 27%. This CDR3 has 15 amino acids. Germline V CDR1 and CDR2: SGHNT, YYREEE (reference sequence). V dropped 3 bases and J dropped 5; count of bases not matched to a gene: 11. The TCR was taken from a human donor in a cohort sampled during active COVID-19. Material for sequencing was peripheral blood. This chain joins TRBV5-4 and TRBJ2-7; TRBD1 matches 7 bases. CDR3 protein: CASSSPGQKFNEQYF. CDR3 DNA sequence: TGTGCCAGCAGCTCCCCGGGACAGAAATTTAACGAGCAGTACTTC.